The rows below give T cell receptor beta chains drawn from one sample of a study of CD8 T cells in ankylosing spondylitis. From the 5' RACE reads, TCRdb called clonotypes with MiXCR, one entry per CDR3 protein. This table holds about 39,000 distinct CDR3 sequences, 10% found once. Sample: blood, either unsorted or a sorted T cell fraction (not recorded which). The receptors derive from a male donor with ankylosing spondylitis or in good health (not recorded which). CDR3s include the opening cysteine and the closing phenylalanine or tryptophan. The D gene is left open where the match is weak. Not every row has a clone size; where given, it reads once, few, many or a size class.

cdr3_aa cdr3_nt j_call v_call clone_size d_call
CASSPPGPAGELFF TGTGCCAGCAGCCCCCCGGGGCCGGCCGGGGAGCTGTTTTTT TRBJ2-2 TRBV7-6 many NA
CASSLEQTNTEAFF TGCGCCAGCAGCTTGGAACAGACGAACACTGAAGCTTTCTTT TRBJ1-1 TRBV5-1 many NA
CASSQDRTYEQYF TGTGCCAGCAGCCAAGATCGCACCTACGAGCAGTACTTC TRBJ2-7 TRBV4-2 many NA
CATRGSGRGETQYF TGTGCCACCAGAGGTAGCGGGAGAGGAGAGACCCAGTACTTC TRBJ2-5 TRBV15 many TRBD2
CASSLRTGGATQYF TGTGCCAGCAGCTTACGGACAGGGGGCGCAACGCAGTATTTT TRBJ2-3 TRBV7-9 many TRBD1
CSARPQLGLAWGTDTQYF TGCAGTGCTAGACCCCAGTTGGGACTAGCGTGGGGCACAGATACGCAGTATTTT TRBJ2-3 TRBV20-1 many TRBD2
CSATRQTAYEQYF TGCAGTGCTACCAGACAGACAGCCTACGAGCAGTACTTC TRBJ2-7 TRBV20-1 many NA
CASSFWGGTTNEKLFF TGTGCCAGCAGCTTCTGGGGCGGAACAACTAATGAAAAACTGTTTTTT TRBJ1-4 TRBV7-2 few NA
CASSLSSGYEQYF TGCGCCAGCAGCTTGAGTAGCGGCTACGAGCAGTACTTC TRBJ2-7 TRBV5-1 many NA
CSAVLSGIVQETQYF TGCAGTGCTGTTCTTAGCGGGATCGTTCAAGAGACCCAGTACTTC TRBJ2-5 TRBV20-1 NA TRBD2
CASSQVQGQAYEQYF TGCGCCAGCAGCCAAGTGCAGGGACAAGCCTACGAGCAGTACTTC TRBJ2-7 TRBV4-1 many NA
CAWNIAGVYNEQFF TGTGCCTGGAATATAGCGGGAGTTTACAATGAGCAGTTCTTC TRBJ2-1 TRBV30 many TRBD2
CASSFLGNTIYF TGCGCCAGCAGCTTCTTGGGAAACACCATATATTTT TRBJ1-3 TRBV5-1 many NA
CASSKTRTSGVNTGELFF TGTGCCAGCAGCAAAACTCGGACTAGCGGGGTTAACACCGGGGAGCTGTTTTTT TRBJ2-2 TRBV7-3 medium-sized TRBD2
CASARDEKLFF TGTGCCAGCGCCCGAGATGAAAAACTGTTTTTT TRBJ1-4 TRBV2 NA NA
CSARPRGAAYEQYF TGCAGTGCTAGGCCCCGGGGGGCCGCTTATGAGCAGTACTTC TRBJ2-7 TRBV20-1 many NA
CASSSGPSSYNEQFF TGTGCCAGCAGCTCCGGACCAAGCTCCTACAATGAGCAGTTCTTC TRBJ2-1 TRBV7-3 NA NA
CSAHRRGAIDEQFF TGCAGTGCTCATCGCAGGGGGGCAATCGATGAGCAGTTCTTC TRBJ2-1 TRBV20-1 many NA
CASSSDRSGNTIYF TGTGCCAGCTCATCGGACCGCTCTGGAAACACCATATATTTT TRBJ1-3 TRBV18 NA NA
CSARDPRDSQEEQYF TGCAGTGCTAGAGACCCACGGGACAGCCAAGAGGAGCAGTACTTC TRBJ2-7 TRBV20-1 many TRBD1
CATSGSFLGTGELFF TGTGCCACCAGTGGGTCGTTTCTAGGGACCGGGGAGCTGTTTTTT TRBJ2-2 TRBV24-1 many NA
CASLISAGSHEQFF TGTGCCAGCTTAATATCCGCAGGGTCGCATGAGCAGTTCTTC TRBJ2-1 TRBV7-3 many NA
CATSRNETRNGLYNEQFF TGTGCCACCAGCAGGAACGAGACCCGAAACGGACTTTACAATGAGCAGTTCTTC TRBJ2-1 TRBV15 many NA
CASSIFPDLYGYTF TGTGCCAGCAGTATCTTTCCTGATCTCTATGGCTACACCTTC TRBJ1-2 TRBV2 few NA
CASSRDRGDQPQHF TGTGCCAGCAGCCGGGACAGGGGGGATCAGCCCCAGCATTTT TRBJ1-5 TRBV9 few TRBD1
CASSLVNQGNEQFF TGTGCCAGCAGCCTGGTCAATCAGGGGAATGAGCAGTTCTTC TRBJ2-1 TRBV7-6 many NA
CASSQDESSRSPLHF TGCGCCAGCAGCCAAGATGAGTCTAGCCGTTCACCCCTCCACTTT TRBJ1-6 TRBV4-3 many NA
CASSQVTAGGYEQYF TGCGCCAGCAGCCAAGTAACAGCGGGAGGCTACGAGCAGTACTTC TRBJ2-7 TRBV4-3 many TRBD2
CSARVASGMTDTQYF TGCAGTGCTAGAGTGGCTAGCGGGATGACAGATACGCAGTATTTT TRBJ2-3 TRBV20-1 many TRBD2
CASREVMAWTF TGCGCCAGCAGGGAGGTTATGGCTTGGACCTTC TRBJ1-2 TRBV5-1 many NA
CASSLHRDRAPDTQYF TGTGCCAGCAGCCTCCACCGGGACAGGGCGCCAGATACGCAGTATTTT TRBJ2-3 TRBV7-2 many TRBD1
CSANQGFNYGYTF TGCAGTGCTAACCAGGGGTTCAACTATGGCTACACCTTC TRBJ1-2 TRBV20-1 many NA
CASSLDDSAKINEQFF TGCGCCAGCAGCTTGGATGACAGTGCCAAAATCAATGAGCAGTTCTTC TRBJ2-1 TRBV5-1 many NA
CSATGRQTNFHSGANVLTF TGCAGTGCTACTGGGCGACAGACCAATTTCCACTCTGGGGCCAACGTCCTGACTTTC TRBJ2-6 TRBV20-1 many NA
CASSEYLGGSADTQYF TGTGCCAGCAGCGAGTACCTAGGCGGGAGCGCAGATACGCAGTATTTT TRBJ2-3 TRBV7-9 NA TRBD2
CASSELTGGIPHEQYF TGCGCCAGCAGTGAGCTCACAGGGGGTATCCCCCACGAGCAGTACTTC TRBJ2-7 TRBV10-1 many TRBD1
CASSGVNGGTDEQFF TGTGCCAGCAGCGGAGTTAACGGGGGGACGGATGAGCAGTTCTTC TRBJ2-1 TRBV9 many TRBD2
CASSSRDRSNQPQHF TGTGCCAGCAGTAGCCGGGACAGGAGCAATCAGCCCCAGCATTTT TRBJ1-5 TRBV27 many TRBD1
CASSSPILKERESYSYNEQFF TGTGCCAGCAGCTCCCCCATATTAAAGGAGCGGGAGTCGTATTCTTACAATGAGCAGTTCTTC TRBJ2-1 TRBV11-1 many TRBD2
CASSVGVSVQYNEQFF TGTGCCAGCAGCGTAGGGGTGTCTGTCCAGTACAATGAGCAGTTCTTC TRBJ2-1 TRBV9 many NA
CATSRDRTEKLFF TGTGCCACCAGCAGAGATCGGACGGAAAAACTGTTTTTT TRBJ1-4 TRBV15 NA NA
CASRGPLRAGELFF TGTGCCAGTCGGGGGCCCCTACGAGCCGGGGAGCTGTTTTTT TRBJ2-2 TRBV19 few NA
CASSYSGLGGETQYF TGTGCCAGCAGTTATTCGGGGTTAGGAGGGGAGACCCAGTACTTC TRBJ2-5 TRBV6-5 many NA
CASSLDMSSGNTIYF TGTGCCAGCTCACTGGACATGAGCTCTGGAAACACCATATATTTT TRBJ1-3 TRBV18 many NA
CASGEWGETQYF TGTGCCAGCGGGGAGTGGGGGGAGACCCAGTACTTC TRBJ2-5 TRBV7-2 many NA
CSARDHLAGGQPQHF TGCAGTGCTAGAGATCATTTGGCAGGGGGTCAGCCCCAGCATTTT TRBJ1-5 TRBV20-1 many TRBD1
CASRDLINTQYF TGTGCCAGCAGAGACCTCATCAATACGCAGTATTTT TRBJ2-3 TRBV6-5 medium-sized NA
CSAWSGGSYNEQFF TGCAGTGCTTGGAGCGGGGGCTCCTACAATGAGCAGTTCTTC TRBJ2-1 TRBV20-1 many TRBD2
CASTGTGVWQETQYF TGTGCCAGCACCGGGACAGGGGTATGGCAAGAGACCCAGTACTTC TRBJ2-5 TRBV2 few TRBD1
CASSEYSSSWQYF TGTGCCAGCAGTGAATACAGTTCGAGTTGGCAGTACTTC TRBJ2-7 TRBV6-1 many NA
CASSVVPGNIGELFF TGTGCCAGCAGCGTAGTCCCAGGAAATATTGGGGAGCTGTTTTTT TRBJ2-2 TRBV9 many NA
CASSPRDSDYEQYF TGTGCCAGCAGCCCCCGGGACAGCGACTACGAGCAGTACTTC TRBJ2-7 TRBV7-9 many TRBD1
CASSLVGAGPGNIQYF TGTGCCAGCAGCTTAGTTGGAGCGGGACCGGGAAACATTCAGTACTTC TRBJ2-4 TRBV7-8 many TRBD2
CASTGQSDEQFF TGTGCCAGCACGGGACAGTCGGATGAGCAGTTCTTC TRBJ2-1 TRBV6-1 many TRBD1
CASSPRETQYF TGTGCCAGCAGTCCCCGGGAGACCCAGTACTTC TRBJ2-5 TRBV28 many NA
CASSLGLAGVDTQYF TGCGCCAGCAGCTTAGGACTAGCGGGAGTGGATACGCAGTATTTT TRBJ2-3 TRBV5-1 many TRBD2
CSVTGTSALNTGELFF TGCAGCGTTACCGGGACTAGCGCGTTGAACACCGGGGAGCTGTTTTTT TRBJ2-2 TRBV29-1 many TRBD2
CASSLHRGANEKLFF TGTGCCAGCAGCTTACATCGGGGAGCTAATGAAAAACTGTTTTTT TRBJ1-4 TRBV7-9 few NA
CASSPARLVHSEQYF TGTGCCAGCAGCCCAGCGCGGCTAGTTCATTCCGAGCAGTACTTC TRBJ2-7 TRBV3-1 many NA